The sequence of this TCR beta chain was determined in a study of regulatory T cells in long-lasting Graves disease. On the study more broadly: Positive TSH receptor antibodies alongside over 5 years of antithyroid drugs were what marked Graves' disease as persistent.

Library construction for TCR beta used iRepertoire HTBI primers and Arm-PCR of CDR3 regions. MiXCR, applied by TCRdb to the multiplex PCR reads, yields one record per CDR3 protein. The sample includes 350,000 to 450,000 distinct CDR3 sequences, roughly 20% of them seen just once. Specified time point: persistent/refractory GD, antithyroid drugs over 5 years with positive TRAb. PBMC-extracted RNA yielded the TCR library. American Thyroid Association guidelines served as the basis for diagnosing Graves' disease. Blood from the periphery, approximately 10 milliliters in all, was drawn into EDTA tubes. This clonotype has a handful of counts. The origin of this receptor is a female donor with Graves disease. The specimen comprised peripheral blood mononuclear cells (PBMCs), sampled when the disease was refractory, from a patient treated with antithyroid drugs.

The CDR3 nucleotides are TGCAGTGCTAGAGCCCACGAGCAGTACTTC. Its translation is CSARAHEQYF. The chain combines TRBV20-1 with TRBJ2-7; D ambiguous. Germline CDR1 is DFQATT and CDR2 is SNEGSKA (reference sequence). V lost 1 base, J lost 5 bases, and 3 bases lay in between. CDR3 size: 10 residues.